This TCR beta chain appears in the sequencing data of a study of spatial heterogeneity in lung cancer. Overall study results and limits: Expanded intratumoral alpha and beta TCR counts tracked tumor mutation counts.

MiXCR was run by TCRdb on the 5' RACE reads, yielding one entry per CDR3 protein. This table holds roughly 17,000 distinct CDR3 sequences, 6.5% to 7% found once. With V trimmed by 2 bases and J by 8 bases, 3 bases remained unmatched. The CDR3 is made up of 14 amino acids. CDR1 and CDR2 from the germline V gene are MNHNS and SASEGT. Time point reported: sample taken at primary tumor resection. Whole RNA, isolated from tumor, nontumor lung or frozen PBMC, was sequenced without prior sorting. About this clonotype itself: Its antigen remains unidentified.

This chain uses TRBV6-1 with TRBJ1-6; 7 bases align to TRBD1. The clonotype was recovered from a female donor with early-stage non-small cell lung cancer. Sequenced material: lung tumor tissue, taken at surgery. The CDR3 coding sequence is TGTGCCAGCAGTGAACGGGACAGCTATTCACCCCTCCACTTT. This sequence encodes CASSERDSYSPLHF.